A selection of T cell receptor beta chains follows, all from one sample in a study of response to subunit inactivated influenza vaccine. TCRdb reanalysed the RT-PCR reads using MiXCR and keeps one entry per CDR3 protein. Of more than 700,000 distinct CDR3 sequences listed, 21% were seen once; the top ten hold roughly 10%. The specimen was PBMCs from blood, collected more than 4 days after vaccination. These receptors originate from a man in his fifties who received an inactivated influenza vaccine. Both conserved end residues are part of each CDR3. The D gene is left open where the match is weak. A row's size may be missing; if present it is once, few, many or a size class.

d_call j_call clone_size v_call cdr3_length cdr3_nt cdr3_aa
TRBD2 TRBJ2-1 few TRBV7-9 15 TGTGCCAGCAGCCGAGAAGGACTAGCGGGTAATGAGCAGTTCTTC CASSREGLAGNEQFF
TRBD2 TRBJ2-3 - TRBV12-3/TRBV12-4 16 TGTGCCAGCAAACTTACTAGCGGGGGAACCATAGATACGCAGTATTTT CASKLTSGGTIDTQYF
TRBD1 TRBJ1-1 - TRBV9 16 TGTGCCAGCAGCGAAACCAGGACAGGGGGGGGCACTGAAGCTTTCTTT CASSETRTGGGTEAFF
TRBD1 TRBJ2-2 - TRBV5-1 14 TGCGCCAGCAGCCTCCAAGACAGGGTTGGGGAGCTGTTTTTT CASSLQDRVGELFF
TRBD2 TRBJ2-7 - TRBV27 15 TGTGCCACCCTCCGTCCAGCGGGGAGCTCCTACGAGCAGTACTTC CATLRPAGSSYEQYF
- TRBJ2-1 many TRBV20-1 15 TGCAGTGCTAGCGGTCGGCTAGCGTCCTACAATGAGCAGTTCTTC CSASGRLASYNEQFF
- TRBJ2-1 many TRBV6-2/TRBV6-3 14 TGTGCCAGCAGTCCGCCGGGCGCCTACAATGAGCAGTTCTTC CASSPPGAYNEQFF
- TRBJ2-6 - TRBV18 14 TGTGCCAGCTCAGCTCTAGCTGGGGCCAACGTCCTGACTTTC CASSALAGANVLTF
TRBD2 TRBJ2-1 few TRBV3-1 15 TGTGCCAGCAGCCCGGACTGGGGGGGGTCCAATGAGCAGTTCTTC CASSPDWGGSNEQFF
- TRBJ1-5 few TRBV3-1 14 TGTGCCAGCAGCTCCGAGCAGAGCAATCAGCCCCAGCATTTT CASSSEQSNQPQHF
TRBD1 TRBJ1-5 few TRBV20-1 14 TGCAGTGCTAGAACAGGGGTTACGGGTCAGCCCCAGCATTTT CSARTGVTGQPQHF
- TRBJ2-1 few TRBV5-1 19 TGCGCCAGCAGCGCCCCGGGAGAGGTCCCAAGCGGACTATACAATGAGCAGTTCTTC CASSAPGEVPSGLYNEQFF
TRBD2 TRBJ2-1 many TRBV20-1 15 TGCAGTGCTAGAGATGCGGCTAGCGGTTACAATGAGCAGTTCTTC CSARDAASGYNEQFF
- TRBJ2-3 few TRBV10-3 16 TGTGCCATTAGGCGTCTGGGGACAAATCATACAGATACGCAGTATTTT CAIRRLGTNHTDTQYF
- TRBJ2-1 - TRBV21-1 20 TGTGCCAGCAGCAAAGGAAGGGGTCTAGCGGGACCCGATTCGTACAATGAGCAGTTCTTC CASSKGRGLAGPDSYNEQFF
- TRBJ2-5 - TRBV20-1 11 TGCAGTGCTATCATACAAGAGACCCAGTACTTC CSAIIQETQYF
- TRBJ2-2 - TRBV6-2/TRBV6-3 13 TGTGCCAGCATAGCACAGGCGTCCGGGGAGCTGTTTTTT CASIAQASGELFF
TRBD2 TRBJ2-5 few TRBV15 16 TGTGCCACCAGCAGGACGGGACTAGCGGGACAAGAGACCCAGTACTTC CATSRTGLAGQETQYF
TRBD1 TRBJ1-5 few TRBV12-3/TRBV12-4 16 TGTGCCAGCAGCCCAGCCGGGACAGAAAGCAATCAGCCCCAGCATTTT CASSPAGTESNQPQHF
TRBD2 TRBJ2-7 - TRBV4-3 16 TGCGCCAGCAGCTTTGCGATCACGGGAGGGCTGGACGAGCAGTACTTC CASSFAITGGLDEQYF
- TRBJ1-1 - TRBV5-5 16 TGTGCCAGCAGCTTGTTTCTCAGCGCTACGTACACTGAAGCTTTCTTT CASSLFLSATYTEAFF
- TRBJ2-4 few TRBV4-3 14 TGCGCCAGCAGCTTTGGGCACGGCAAAAACATTCAGTACTTC CASSFGHGKNIQYF
- TRBJ2-5 few TRBV7-2 14 TGTGCCAGCAGCTTAGATATGGGCCCAGAGACCCAGTACTTC CASSLDMGPETQYF
TRBD2 TRBJ2-7 few TRBV20-1 12 TGCAGTGGCGGGAGGCCGCCCTACGAGCAGTACTTC CSGGRPPYEQYF
TRBD2 TRBJ2-2 - TRBV28 14 TGTGCCAGCAGTTTATTCACTAGCGGGAAGGAGCTGTTTTTT CASSLFTSGKELFF
- TRBJ2-3 many TRBV7-8 15 TGTGCCAGCAGCTTCGAACCGAGCAGCACAGATACGCAGTATTTT CASSFEPSSTDTQYF
- TRBJ2-7 few TRBV20-1 16 TGCAGTGCTAGACCACGGGGGGACACGGTCGAGTTAGAGCAGTACTTC CSARPRGDTVELEQYF